This is a list of T cell receptor beta chains from one sample in a study of blood T cell repertoires in COVID-19. Sequencing used immunoSEQ multiplex PCR; TCRdb keeps in-frame clones, though not all of them. The data contain 300,000 to 350,000 clones, around 90% of them singletons. Material for sequencing was peripheral blood. Receptors originate from a man aged 30-40 years with COVID-19, enrolled during active disease. The CDR3 runs from the conserved cysteine through the conserved F or W. The D gene is left open where the match is weak. Where a row states a size, it is once, few, many or the class of an expanded clone; other rows omit it.

CDR3	DNA	size	J	V	D
CASSPPEGSGTEAFF	TGTGCCAGCTCACCACCGGAGGGGAGTGGCACTGAAGCTTTCTTT	few	TRBJ1-1	TRBV18	.
CASSSTNRGLSAFF	TGTGCCAGCAGTTCTACAAACAGGGGTTTGAGTGCTTTCTTT	.	TRBJ1-1	TRBV28	TRBD1
CASSIPGGTYEQYF	TGTGCCAGTAGTATCCCGGGTGGAACCTACGAGCAGTACTTC	.	TRBJ2-7	TRBV19	.
CATSRDYGTGVFYEQYF	TGTGCCACCAGCAGAGATTACGGGACAGGGGTATTCTACGAGCAGTACTTC	.	TRBJ2-7	TRBV15	TRBD1
CSVATGLSYEQYF	TGCAGCGTAGCGACAGGGCTCTCCTACGAGCAGTACTTC	.	TRBJ2-7	TRBV29-1	TRBD1
CASSLLSPGASYEQYF	TGTGCCAGCAGTTTATTGTCCCCAGGGGCCTCCTACGAGCAGTACTTC	.	TRBJ2-7	TRBV27	.
CASTTGTYNEQFF	TGTGCCAGCACCACAGGGACCTACAATGAGCAGTTCTTC	.	TRBJ2-1	TRBV12-3/TRBV12-4	.
CASSLYARGTGIETQYF	TGTGCCAGCAGTTTATATGCGCGAGGGACAGGGATAGAGACCCAGTACTTC	once	TRBJ2-5	TRBV27	TRBD1
CASSPRLITTSRGTDTQYF	TGTGCCAGCTCACCACGCCTAATTACGACTAGCCGGGGCACAGATACGCAGTATTTT	.	TRBJ2-3	TRBV18	TRBD2
CATSDSGANQPQHF	TGTGCCACCAGTGATTCTGGGGCTAATCAGCCCCAGCATTTT	.	TRBJ1-5	TRBV24-1	.
CASSPLTGDTQYF	TGTGCCAGCTCACCCTTGACAGGGGATACGCAGTATTTT	.	TRBJ2-3	TRBV18	TRBD1
CAISDPSGRDQETQYF	TGTGCCATCAGTGACCCTAGCGGGAGGGATCAAGAGACCCAGTACTTC	.	TRBJ2-5	TRBV10-3	TRBD2
CATSRVGTNTEAFF	TGTGCCACCAGCAGAGTGGGCACGAACACTGAAGCTTTCTTT	few	TRBJ1-1	TRBV15	.
CASSLARLAGVYEQYF	TGTGCCAGCAGCTTAGCAAGACTAGCGGGGGTCTACGAGCAGTACTTC	.	TRBJ2-7	TRBV7-2	TRBD2
CASSQVLGLAGTYEQYF	TGCGCCAGCAGCCAAGTCTTGGGACTAGCGGGTACCTACGAGCAGTACTTC	.	TRBJ2-7	TRBV4-1	TRBD2
CASSSRTGLYTEAFF	TGTGCCAGCAGCTCAAGGACAGGGTTGTACACTGAAGCTTTCTTT	.	TRBJ1-1	TRBV11-1	TRBD1
CASSFVLADRVFYEQYF	TGTGCCAGCAGCTTTGTGCTAGCCGACAGGGTGTTCTACGAGCAGTACTTC	.	TRBJ2-7	TRBV5-6	TRBD1
CASGLVSRPGVGAEEQYF	TGTGCTAGTGGTTTGGTCTCTCGTCCGGGGGTTGGCGCGGAAGAGCAGTACTTC	.	TRBJ2-7	TRBV12-5	.
CASSFRFRVAEPIPIKEETQYF	TGTGCCAGCAGCTTTCGGTTTCGGGTAGCGGAACCTATCCCTATAAAGGAAGAGACCCAGTACTTC	.	TRBJ2-5	TRBV7-8	.
CASSVGTGDANEQFF	TGCGCCAGCAGCGTCGGGACAGGGGACGCCAATGAGCAGTTCTTC	once	TRBJ2-1	TRBV4-3	TRBD1
CASSLGSGNWGLYGYTF	TGTGCCAGCAGCTTGGGGAGTGGGAATTGGGGACTCTATGGCTACACCTTC	once	TRBJ1-2	TRBV5-6	.
CASSQDPLAAGVTNEQFF	TGTGCCAGCAGCCAAGATCCCTTGGCAGCGGGGGTAACCAATGAGCAGTTCTTC	.	TRBJ2-1	TRBV3-1/TRBV3-2	TRBD2
CASSVAWEDRVSGANVLTF	TGTGCCAGCAGCGTAGCATGGGAGGACCGTGTCTCTGGGGCCAACGTCCTGACTTTC	.	TRBJ2-6	TRBV9	.
CASSFNSNYGYTF	TGTGCCAGCAGTTTCAATTCTAACTATGGCTACACCTTC	.	TRBJ1-2	TRBV12-3/TRBV12-4	.
CASPTATNTEAFF	TGTGCCAGCCCGACAGCTACTAACACTGAAGCTTTCTTT	.	TRBJ1-1	TRBV6-5	.
CASSLYGQDTGSDGYTF	TGTGCCAGCAGCTTATATGGACAGGACACCGGGTCGGATGGCTACACCTTC	.	TRBJ1-2	TRBV7-3	TRBD1
CASSLAWNSRDSPLHF	TGTGCCAGCAGCTTAGCCTGGAACAGCCGAGATTCACCCCTCCACTTT	.	TRBJ1-6	TRBV7-2	.
CASKAEWTEAFF	TGTGCCAGCAAAGCGGAGTGGACTGAAGCTTTCTTT	.	TRBJ1-1	TRBV12-3/TRBV12-4	.
CASSSGTVFYEQYF	TGTGCCAGCAGCTCCGGGACAGTTTTTTACGAGCAGTACTTC	.	TRBJ2-7	TRBV13	TRBD1
CASSSSDRAGTEAFF	TGTGCCAGCAGCTCTTCCGACAGGGCCGGCACTGAAGCTTTCTTT	once	TRBJ1-1	TRBV11-2	TRBD1
CASSLKLAGGVKTQYF	TGTGCCAGCAGCCTCAAACTAGCGGGGGGGGTAAAGACCCAGTACTTC	.	TRBJ2-5	TRBV5-6	TRBD2
CASSDPGQGLEAFF	TGTGCCAGCAGTGATCCGGGACAGGGGCTTGAAGCTTTCTTT	.	TRBJ1-1	TRBV25-1	TRBD1
CASSPLTGGFTEAFF	TGCGCCAGCAGCCCTCTGACAGGGGGCTTCACTGAAGCTTTCTTT	.	TRBJ1-1	TRBV5-1	TRBD1
CASSLGQGGEQYF	TGTGCCAGCAGTTTGGGTCAGGGTGGTGAGCAGTACTTC	.	TRBJ2-7	TRBV28	.
CASSHLSEGTDTGELFF	TGCGCCAGCAGCCATCTTAGTGAGGGAACGGACACCGGGGAGCTGTTTTTT	.	TRBJ2-2	TRBV4-3	.
CASQMGGMGSPLHF	TGTGCCAGCCAGATGGGAGGGATGGGGTCACCCCTCCACTTT	.	TRBJ1-6	TRBV27	.
CASSLLRGRNSYEQYF	TGTGCCAGCAGCTTGCTCAGGGGTAGGAACTCCTACGAGCAGTACTTC	.	TRBJ2-7	TRBV5-6	.
CASRGQGRRNQPQHF	TGTGCCAGCAGGGGACAGGGGAGGCGCAATCAGCCCCAGCATTTT	.	TRBJ1-5	TRBV6-5	TRBD1
CASSEALLGEQYF	TGTGCCAGCAGTGAAGCGCTTCTCGGCGAGCAGTACTTC	.	TRBJ2-7	TRBV2	.
CGGFTSGSVNEQFF	TGTGGGGGATTCACTAGCGGGAGTGTGAATGAGCAGTTCTTC	.	TRBJ2-1	TRBV10-3	TRBD2
CASSFGQNTGELFF	TGTGCCAGCAGCTTCGGACAAAACACCGGGGAGCTGTTTTTT	.	TRBJ2-2	TRBV11-3	.
CASSPYRGSSTDTQYF	TGCGCCAGCAGCCCGTACAGGGGAAGCAGCACAGATACGCAGTATTTT	.	TRBJ2-3	TRBV4-3	TRBD1
CASSLGGQGARETQYF	TGTGCCAGCAGCTTAGGAGGACAGGGGGCGAGGGAGACCCAGTACTTC	.	TRBJ2-5	TRBV11-3	TRBD1
CAWAGNRAEAFF	TGTGCCTGGGCAGGGAATCGGGCTGAAGCTTTCTTT	.	TRBJ1-1	TRBV30	.
CASSLGRYSYEQYF	TGTGCCAGCAGTCTGGGGCGATACTCCTACGAGCAGTACTTC	.	TRBJ2-7	TRBV28	.
CASSKAGVYNEQFF	TGTGCCTCTTCAAAGGCGGGAGTATACAATGAGCAGTTCTTC	few	TRBJ2-1	TRBV6-6	TRBD2
CASSLSRTENTEAFF	TGTGCCAGCAGTTTATCGCGGACAGAGAACACTGAAGCTTTCTTT	.	TRBJ1-1	TRBV27	.
CASRAGYSNQPQHF	TGTGCCAGCAGAGCAGGTTATAGCAATCAGCCCCAGCATTTT	.	TRBJ1-5	TRBV6-5	.
CATSREYAFNQPQHF	TGTGCCACCAGCAGAGAGTACGCGTTCAATCAGCCCCAGCATTTT	.	TRBJ1-5	TRBV15	.
CASSVSRLSTDTQYF	TGTGCCAGCAGCGTATCGCGGCTTAGCACAGATACGCAGTATTTT	.	TRBJ2-3	TRBV9	.
CAWRGRRATDTQYF	TGTGCCTGGAGGGGTAGGAGGGCCACAGATACGCAGTATTTT	.	TRBJ2-3	TRBV30	.
CATSDSPPRKSLSYEQYF	TGTGCCACCAGTGATTCCCCACCGCGGAAGTCCCTCTCCTACGAGCAGTACTTC	.	TRBJ2-7	TRBV24-1	.
CARREVNTGELFF	TGTGCCCGGAGGGAGGTAAACACCGGGGAGCTGTTTTTT	.	TRBJ2-2	TRBV28	.